This TCR beta chain was profiled in a study of response to subunit inactivated influenza vaccine. Only a few counts were recorded for this clonotype. TCRdb ran MiXCR on the RT-PCR reads and lists one entry per CDR3 protein. Here the sample spans over 800,000 distinct CDR3 sequences, about 20% being singletons. V lost 4 bases and J 2 bases, leaving 19 bases between the germline ends. CDR1 and CDR2 from the germline V gene are SGHRS and YFSETQ. This CDR3 is built from 16 residues. V and J are TRBV5-1 and TRBJ2-7; possibly TRBD1 for D (6 bases). Sequences were derived from PBMCs from blood, sampled roughly 5 days after vaccination. The sequence derives from a man between 45 and 60 years old who received an inactivated influenza vaccine. CDR3 loop: CASSPGYGTYTYEQYF. The DNA of the CDR3 is TGCGCCAGCAGCCCCGGTTACGGGACATATACCTACGAGCAGTACTTC.